The clone carrying this TCR beta chain turned up a few times. Antigen: not known. This sample was included in a study of T cell responses to AZD1222 COVID-19 vaccine. Findings of the study overall: Targets within unmutated variant regions were reportedly found for nearly half of spike-specific TCRs. Spike-specific TCR depth and breadth grew after two AZD1222 doses. Donor demographics were predominantly white British with a female majority; clonal diversity may be underestimated.

Sequenced by immunoSEQ multiplex PCR; TCRdb stores in-frame clones only, minus some. Of around 100,000 clones listed, 91% are singletons. This specimen was peripheral blood, taken on day 0 of AZD1222 vaccination. The sequence was obtained from an adult in good health.

Here the CDR3 DNA reads TGTGCCACCAGCAGAGTGAGCACCGCTAACTATGGCTACACCTTC. Protein: CATSRVSTANYGYTF. V gene TRBV15 combines with J gene TRBJ1-2; D not certain. The CDR3 is 15 amino acids. Germline loops: CDR1 LNHNV, CDR2 YYDKDF (reference sequence). Trimming cost V 1 base and J 0 bases, with 9 bases left between them.